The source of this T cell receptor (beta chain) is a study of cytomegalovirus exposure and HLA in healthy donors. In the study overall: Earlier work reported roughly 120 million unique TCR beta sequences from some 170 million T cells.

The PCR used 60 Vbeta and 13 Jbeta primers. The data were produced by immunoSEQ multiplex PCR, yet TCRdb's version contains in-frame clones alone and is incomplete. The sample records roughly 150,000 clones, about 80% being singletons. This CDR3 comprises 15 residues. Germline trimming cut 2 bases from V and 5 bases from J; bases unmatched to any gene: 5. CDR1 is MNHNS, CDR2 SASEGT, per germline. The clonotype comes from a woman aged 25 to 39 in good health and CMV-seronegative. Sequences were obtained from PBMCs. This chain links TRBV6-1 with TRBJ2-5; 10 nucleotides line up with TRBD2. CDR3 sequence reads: CASSEIAGGEETQYF. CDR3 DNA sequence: TGTGCCAGCAGTGAAATAGCGGGGGGAGAGGAGACCCAGTACTTC.